This TCR beta chain is from a study of T cell changes during pregnancy in multiple sclerosis. This CDR3 spans 15 amino acids. Germline V CDR1 and CDR2: SGHVS, FNYEAQ. V lost 1 base and J lost 8, with 14 bases in between. Using immunoSEQ multiplex PCR, the repertoire was profiled, and TCRdb retains in-frame clones only, with some absent. The sample includes about 40,000 clones, 85% to 95% of them seen just once. This chain uses TRBV7-6 with TRBJ1-4, with D perhaps TRBD1 (5 bases). The specimen was CD8+ T cells from peripheral blood mononuclear cells, collected in the third trimester of pregnancy. This TCR was recovered from a female donor with multiple sclerosis, enrolled in a pregnancy study. The CDR3 spells CASSLDAGGDEKLFF. The CDR3 region has the DNA TGTGCCAGCAGCTTAGACGCGGGAGGGGACGAAAAACTGTTTTTT. Full variable domain (rest looked up from reference TRBV7-6 and TRBJ1-4): GAGVSQSPRYKVTKRGQDVALRCDPISGHVSLYWYRQALGQGPEFLTYFNYEAQQDKSGLPNDRFSAERPEGSISTLTIQRTEQRDSAMYRCASSLDAGGDEKLFFGSGTQLSVL.